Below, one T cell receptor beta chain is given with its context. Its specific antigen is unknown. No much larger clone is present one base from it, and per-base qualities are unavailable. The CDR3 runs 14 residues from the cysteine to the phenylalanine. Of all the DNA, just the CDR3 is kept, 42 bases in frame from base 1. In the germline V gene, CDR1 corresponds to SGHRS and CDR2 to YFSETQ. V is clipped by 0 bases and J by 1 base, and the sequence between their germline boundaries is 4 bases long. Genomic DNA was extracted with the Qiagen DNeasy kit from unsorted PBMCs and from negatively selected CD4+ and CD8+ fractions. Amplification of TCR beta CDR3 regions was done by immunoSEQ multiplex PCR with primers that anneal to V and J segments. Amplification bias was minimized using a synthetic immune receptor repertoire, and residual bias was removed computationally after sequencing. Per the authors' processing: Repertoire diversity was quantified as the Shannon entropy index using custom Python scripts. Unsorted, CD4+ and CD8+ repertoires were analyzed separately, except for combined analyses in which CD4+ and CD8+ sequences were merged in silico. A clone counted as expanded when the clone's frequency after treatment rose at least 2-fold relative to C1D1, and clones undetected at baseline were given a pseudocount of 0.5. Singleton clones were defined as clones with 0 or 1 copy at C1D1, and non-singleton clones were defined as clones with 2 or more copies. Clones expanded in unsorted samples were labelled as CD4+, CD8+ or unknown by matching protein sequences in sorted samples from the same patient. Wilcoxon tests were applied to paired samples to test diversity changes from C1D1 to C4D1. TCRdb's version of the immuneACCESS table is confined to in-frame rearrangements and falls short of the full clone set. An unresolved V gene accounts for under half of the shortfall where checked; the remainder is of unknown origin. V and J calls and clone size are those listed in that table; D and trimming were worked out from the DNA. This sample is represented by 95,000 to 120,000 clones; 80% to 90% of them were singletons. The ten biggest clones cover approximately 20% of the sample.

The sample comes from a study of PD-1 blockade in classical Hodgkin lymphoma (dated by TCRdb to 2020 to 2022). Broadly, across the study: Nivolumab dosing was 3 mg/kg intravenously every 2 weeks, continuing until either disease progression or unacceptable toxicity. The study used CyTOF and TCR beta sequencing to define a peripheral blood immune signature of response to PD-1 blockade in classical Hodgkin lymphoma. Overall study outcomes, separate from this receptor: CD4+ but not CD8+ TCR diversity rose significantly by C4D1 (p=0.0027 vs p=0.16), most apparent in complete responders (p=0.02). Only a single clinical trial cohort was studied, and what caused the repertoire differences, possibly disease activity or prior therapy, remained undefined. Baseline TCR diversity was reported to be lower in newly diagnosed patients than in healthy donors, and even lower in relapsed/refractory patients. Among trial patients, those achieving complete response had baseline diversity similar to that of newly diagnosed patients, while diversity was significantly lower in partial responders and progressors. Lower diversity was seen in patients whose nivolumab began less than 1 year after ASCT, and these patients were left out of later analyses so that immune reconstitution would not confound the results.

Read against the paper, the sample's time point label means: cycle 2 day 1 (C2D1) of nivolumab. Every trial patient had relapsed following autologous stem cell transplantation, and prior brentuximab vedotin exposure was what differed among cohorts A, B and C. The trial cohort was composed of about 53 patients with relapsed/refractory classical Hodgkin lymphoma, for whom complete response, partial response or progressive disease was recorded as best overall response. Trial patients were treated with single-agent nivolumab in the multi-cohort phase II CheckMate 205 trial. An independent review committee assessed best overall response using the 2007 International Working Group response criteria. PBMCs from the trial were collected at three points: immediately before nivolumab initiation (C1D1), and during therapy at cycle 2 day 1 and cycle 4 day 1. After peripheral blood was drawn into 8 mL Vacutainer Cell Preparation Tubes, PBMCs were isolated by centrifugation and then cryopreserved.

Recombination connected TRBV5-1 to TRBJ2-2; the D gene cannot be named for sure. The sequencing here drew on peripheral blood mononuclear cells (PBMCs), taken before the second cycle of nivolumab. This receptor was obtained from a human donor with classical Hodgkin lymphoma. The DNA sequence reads TGCGCCAGCAGCTTGGAGCGGAACACCGGGGAGCTGTTTTTT. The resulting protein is CASSLERNTGELFF.